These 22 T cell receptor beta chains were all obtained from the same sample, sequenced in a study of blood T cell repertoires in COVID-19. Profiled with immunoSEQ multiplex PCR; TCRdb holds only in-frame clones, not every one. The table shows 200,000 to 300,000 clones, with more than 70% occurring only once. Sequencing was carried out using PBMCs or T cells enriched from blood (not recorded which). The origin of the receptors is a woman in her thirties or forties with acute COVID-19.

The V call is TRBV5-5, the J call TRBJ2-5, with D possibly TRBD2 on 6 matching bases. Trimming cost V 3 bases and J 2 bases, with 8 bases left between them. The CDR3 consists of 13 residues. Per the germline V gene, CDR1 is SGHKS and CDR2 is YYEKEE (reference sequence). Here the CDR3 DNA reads TGTGCCAGCAGCTGGAGCGGGCAAGAGACCCAGTACTTC. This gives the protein CASSWSGQETQYF.

This CDR3 reads CSVDSGGKLFF. The CDR3 bases are TGCAGCGTTGACTCAGGGGGAAAACTGTTTTTT. This sequence joins TRBV29-1 and TRBJ1-4, with 7 bases lining up with TRBD1. The CDR3 sequence is 11 residues long. V was clipped by 3 bases and J by 10 bases; unmatched bases: 2. Germline values: CDR1 SQVTM, CDR2 ANQGSEA.

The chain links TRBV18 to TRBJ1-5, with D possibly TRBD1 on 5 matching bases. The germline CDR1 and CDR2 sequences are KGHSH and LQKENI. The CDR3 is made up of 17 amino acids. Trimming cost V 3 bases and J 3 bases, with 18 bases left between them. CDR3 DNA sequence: TGTGCCAGCTCACCCCTTTTACGGGGGATTGACAATCAGCCCCAGCATTTT. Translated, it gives CASSPLLRGIDNQPQHF.

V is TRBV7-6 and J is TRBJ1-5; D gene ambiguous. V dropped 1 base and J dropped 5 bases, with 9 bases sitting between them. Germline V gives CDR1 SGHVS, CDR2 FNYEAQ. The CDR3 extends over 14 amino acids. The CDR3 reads CASSLGAGDQPQHF. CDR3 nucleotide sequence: TGTGCCAGCAGCTTAGGGGCAGGTGATCAGCCCCAGCATTTT.

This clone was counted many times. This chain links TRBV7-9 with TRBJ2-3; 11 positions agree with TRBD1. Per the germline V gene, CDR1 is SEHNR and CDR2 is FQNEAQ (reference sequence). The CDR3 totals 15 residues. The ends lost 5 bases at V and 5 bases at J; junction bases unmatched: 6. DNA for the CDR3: TGTGCCAGCAGCAGCGGACAGGGGGCGCGAGATACGCAGTATTTT. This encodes CASSSGQGARDTQYF. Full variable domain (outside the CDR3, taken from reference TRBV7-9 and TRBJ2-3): DTGVSQNPRHKITKRGQNVTFRCDPISEHNRLYWYRQTLGQGPEFLTYFQNEAQLEKSRLLSDRFSAERPKGSFSTLEIQRTEQGDSAMYLCASSSGQGARDTQYFGPGTRLTVL.

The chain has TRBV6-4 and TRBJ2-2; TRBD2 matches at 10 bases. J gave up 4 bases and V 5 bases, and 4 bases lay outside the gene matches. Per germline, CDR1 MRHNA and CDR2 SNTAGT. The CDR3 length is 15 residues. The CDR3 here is CASSPGLAVTGELFF. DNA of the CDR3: TGTGCCAGCAGTCCAGGACTAGCGGTCACCGGGGAGCTGTTTTTT.

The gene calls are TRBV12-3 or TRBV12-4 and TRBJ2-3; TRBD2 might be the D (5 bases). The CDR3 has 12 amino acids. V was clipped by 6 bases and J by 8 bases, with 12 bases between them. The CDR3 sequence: CASSYTRSTQYF. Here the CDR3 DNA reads TGTGCCAGCAGCTATACTAGGAGTACGCAGTATTTT.

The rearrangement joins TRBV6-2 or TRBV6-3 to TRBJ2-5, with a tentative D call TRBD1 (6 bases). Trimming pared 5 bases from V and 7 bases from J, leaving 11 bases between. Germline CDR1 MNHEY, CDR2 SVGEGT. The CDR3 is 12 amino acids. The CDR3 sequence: CASSGTSGTQYF. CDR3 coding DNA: TGTGCCAGCAGTGGGACATCTGGGACCCAGTACTTC.

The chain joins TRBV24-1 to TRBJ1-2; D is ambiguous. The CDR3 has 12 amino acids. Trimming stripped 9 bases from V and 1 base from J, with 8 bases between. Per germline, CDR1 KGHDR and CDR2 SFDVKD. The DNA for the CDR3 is TGTGCCACCTACAGTCTTAACTATGGCTACACCTTC. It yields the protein CATYSLNYGYTF.

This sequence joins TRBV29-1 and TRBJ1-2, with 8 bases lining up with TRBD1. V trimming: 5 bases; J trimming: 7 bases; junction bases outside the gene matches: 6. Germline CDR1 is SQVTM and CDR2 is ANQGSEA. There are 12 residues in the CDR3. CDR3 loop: CSVWTGRSGYTF. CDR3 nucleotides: TGCAGCGTTTGGACAGGGCGGAGTGGCTACACCTTC. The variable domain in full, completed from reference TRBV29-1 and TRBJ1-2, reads SAVISQKPSRDICQRGTSLTIQCQVDSQVTMMFWYRQQPGQSLTLIATANQGSEATYESGFVIDKFPISRPNLTFSTLTVSNMSPEDSSIYLCSVWTGRSGYTFGSGTRLTVV.

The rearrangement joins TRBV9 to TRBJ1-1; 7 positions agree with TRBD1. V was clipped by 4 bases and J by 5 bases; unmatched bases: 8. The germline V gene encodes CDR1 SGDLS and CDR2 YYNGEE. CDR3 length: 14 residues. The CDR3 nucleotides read TGTGCCAGCAGCCGGGACAGCTTGCGAACTGAAGCTTTCTTT. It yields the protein CASSRDSLRTEAFF.

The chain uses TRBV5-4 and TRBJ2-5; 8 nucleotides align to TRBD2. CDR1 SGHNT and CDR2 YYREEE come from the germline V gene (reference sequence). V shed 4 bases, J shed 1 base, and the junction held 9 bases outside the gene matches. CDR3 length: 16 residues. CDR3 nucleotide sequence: TGTGCCAGCAGCAATGGCGGGGGGCGCTTCCAAGAGACCCAGTACTTC. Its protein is CASSNGGGRFQETQYF.

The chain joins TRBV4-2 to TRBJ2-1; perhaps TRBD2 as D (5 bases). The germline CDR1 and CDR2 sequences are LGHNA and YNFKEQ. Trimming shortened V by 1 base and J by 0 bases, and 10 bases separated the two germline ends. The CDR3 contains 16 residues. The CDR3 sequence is CASSQAERSSYNEQFF. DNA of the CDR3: TGTGCCAGCAGCCAAGCGGAGCGGTCCTCCTACAATGAGCAGTTCTTC.

CDR3 in DNA: TGTGCCAGCAGCCTAGACGAGAGCACTGAAGCTTTCTTT. Protein: CASSLDESTEAFF. This sequence joins TRBV7-9 and TRBJ1-1; D ambiguous. The CDR3 extends over 13 amino acids. Trimming took off 5 bases at V and 4 bases at J, with 11 bases between the two ends. The germline CDR1 and CDR2 sequences are SEHNR and FQNEAQ (reference sequence).

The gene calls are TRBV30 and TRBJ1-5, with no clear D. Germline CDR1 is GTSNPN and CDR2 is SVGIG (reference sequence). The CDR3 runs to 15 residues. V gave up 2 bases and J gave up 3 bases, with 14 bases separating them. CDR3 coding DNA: TGTGCCTGGAGTTTGGGCCTGGGAGACAATCAGCCCCAGCATTTT. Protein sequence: CAWSLGLGDNQPQHF.

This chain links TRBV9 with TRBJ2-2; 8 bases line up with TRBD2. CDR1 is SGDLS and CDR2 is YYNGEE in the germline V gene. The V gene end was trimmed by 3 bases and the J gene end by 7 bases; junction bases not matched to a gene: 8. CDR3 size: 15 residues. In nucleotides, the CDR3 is TGTGCCAGCAGCGCGGGGGTAGCGGGGTACGGGGAGCTGTTTTTT. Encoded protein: CASSAGVAGYGELFF.

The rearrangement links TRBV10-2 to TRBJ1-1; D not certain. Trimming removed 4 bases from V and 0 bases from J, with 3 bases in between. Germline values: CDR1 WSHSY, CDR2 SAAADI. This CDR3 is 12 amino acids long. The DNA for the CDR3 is TGCGCCAGCAGTGCAGTGAACACTGAAGCTTTCTTT. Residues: CASSAVNTEAFF.

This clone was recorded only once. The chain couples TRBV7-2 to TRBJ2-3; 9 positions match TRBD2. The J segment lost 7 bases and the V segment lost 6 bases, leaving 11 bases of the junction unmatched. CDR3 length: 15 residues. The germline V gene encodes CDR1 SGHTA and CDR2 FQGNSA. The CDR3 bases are TGTGCCAGCAGAGGTCGCGGGGGGGCCGCAAATACGCAGTATTTT. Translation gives CASRGRGGAANTQYF.

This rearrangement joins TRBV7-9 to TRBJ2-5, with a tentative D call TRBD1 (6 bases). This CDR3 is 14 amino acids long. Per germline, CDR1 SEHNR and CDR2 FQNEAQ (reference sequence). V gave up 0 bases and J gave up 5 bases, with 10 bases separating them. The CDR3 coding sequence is TGTGCCAGCAGCTTAGCGGGGGCCGCGGAGACCCAGTACTTC. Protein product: CASSLAGAAETQYF.

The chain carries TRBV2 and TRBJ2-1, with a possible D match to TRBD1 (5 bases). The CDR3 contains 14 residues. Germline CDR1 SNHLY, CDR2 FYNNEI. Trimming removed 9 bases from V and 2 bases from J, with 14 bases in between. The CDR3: CARRQPAPYNEQFF. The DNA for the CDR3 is TGTGCCAGGAGACAGCCAGCACCCTACAATGAGCAGTTCTTC. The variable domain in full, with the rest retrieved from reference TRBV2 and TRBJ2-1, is EPEVTQTPSHQVTQMGQEVILRCVPISNHLYFYWYRQILGQKVEFLVSFYNNEISEKSEIFDDQFSVERPDGSNFTLKIRSTKLEDSAMYFCARRQPAPYNEQFFGPGTRLTVL.

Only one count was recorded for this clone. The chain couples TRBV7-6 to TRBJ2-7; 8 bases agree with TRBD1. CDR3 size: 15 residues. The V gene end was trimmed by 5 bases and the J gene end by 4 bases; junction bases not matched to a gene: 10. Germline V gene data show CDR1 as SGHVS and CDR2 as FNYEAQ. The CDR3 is CASSPDRGPEYEQYV. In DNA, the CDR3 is TGTGCCAGCAGCCCCGACAGGGGACCCGAGTACGAGCAGTACGTC.

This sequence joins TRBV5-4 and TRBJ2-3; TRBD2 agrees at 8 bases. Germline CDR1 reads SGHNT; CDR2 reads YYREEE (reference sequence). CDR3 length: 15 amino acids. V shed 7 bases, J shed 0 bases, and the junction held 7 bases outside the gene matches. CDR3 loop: CASGLAGSSTDTQYF. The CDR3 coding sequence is TGTGCCAGCGGGTTAGCGGGATCAAGCACAGATACGCAGTATTTT. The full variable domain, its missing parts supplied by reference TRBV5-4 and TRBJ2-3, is ETGVTQSPTHLIKTRGQQVTLRCSSQSGHNTVSWYQQALGQGPQFIFQYYREEENGRGNFPPRFSGLQFPNYSSELNVNALELDDSALYLCASGLAGSSTDTQYFGPGTRLTVL.